This T cell receptor beta chain was sequenced in a study of identical twins. TCRdb reprocessed the 5' RACE reads with MiXCR, giving one entry per CDR3 protein. The table records 600,000 to 850,000 distinct CDR3 sequences, over 15% of them present only once. This clonotype came up once. A much bigger clone sits one base away, suggesting this may be a read error. This CDR3 is 14 amino acids long. V was pared by 2 bases and J by 0 bases, with 7 bases between. Looked up from germline, CDR1 is MNHEY and CDR2 is SVGAGI. The same sample was also used in a study of T cells expressing NK-cell markers.

The chain combines TRBV6-5 with TRBJ1-1; D is unresolved. Material: PBMCs. The receptor comes from a woman younger than 35 in good health. CDR3 nucleotide sequence: TGTGCCAGCAGTTACAACGGGCTGAACACTGAAGCTTTCTTT. Translation: CASSYNGLNTEAFF.